A single T cell receptor (beta chain) is shown here with its context. As yet, its antigen is unknown. The sample comes from a study of OX40 agonist ivuxolimab in advanced cancers. In the study overall: Dose-escalation patients' cancers were hepatocellular carcinoma, melanoma, renal cell or head and neck cancer. Study outcomes and limitations: At 0.1 to 3.0 mg/kg, clonal expansion of CD4+ and CD8+ blood T cells had occurred by week 6.

Clones were read by immunoSEQ multiplex PCR, and TCRdb kept only the in-frame ones, dropping some. The sample has about 80,000 clones, around 87% seen once; the top ten hold roughly 0.33%. Autoimmune disease history or systemic immunosuppression was exclusionary. The ends lost 7 bases at V and 7 bases at J; junction bases unmatched: 12. The CDR3 contains 13 residues. Germline V CDR1 and CDR2: GTSNPN, SVGIG (reference sequence). The sequencing used CD4+ or CD8+ T cells sorted from blood, collected in a trial of the OX40 agonist ivuxolimab. The rearrangement joins TRBV30 to TRBJ1-1, with TRBD1 matching over 7 bases. This TCR derives from an adult with an advanced solid tumor such as melanoma, head and neck, liver or kidney cancer. CDR3 protein: CAFSIDREVEAFF. CDR3 nucleotides: TGTGCCTTCAGTATAGACAGGGAAGTTGAAGCTTTCTTT.